Presented here are 8 T cell receptor beta chains from one specimen sequenced in a study of CD8+ T cells in alopecia areata. Extraction of RNA preceded its reverse transcription into cDNA, which served as the sequencing template. Sequencing used immunoSEQ multiplex PCR; TCRdb keeps in-frame clones, though not all of them. The table has about 150,000 clones, 62% seen once. Sequenced: CD8+ T cells sorted from blood. The origin of the receptors is a human donor in good health.

There are a few counts of this clone. The genes are TRBV7-2 and TRBJ2-1; no reliable D call. The ends were cut back, 1 base at V and 3 bases at J, with 1 base in the middle. This CDR3 comprises 12 residues. Germline loops: CDR1 SGHTA, CDR2 FQGNSA. The CDR3 loop reads CASSLVYNEQFF. The CDR3 bases are TGTGCCAGCAGCTTAGTCTACAATGAGCAGTTCTTC.

In its sample, this clone was seen a few times. The J gene is TRBJ1-1, the V gene TRBV27; maybe TRBD1 (5 bases). From germline, CDR1 is MNHEY and CDR2 SMNVEV (reference sequence). Trimming left V 4 bases short and J 4 bases short, with 10 bases between. This CDR3 contains 13 residues. Here the CDR3 reads CASSWGGATEAFF. The CDR3 coding sequence is TGTGCCAGCAGTTGGGGAGGGGCCACTGAAGCTTTCTTT.

The chain is built from TRBV19 and TRBJ2-1; TRBD2 matches at 13 bases. Germline CDR1 is LNHDA and CDR2 is SQIVND (reference sequence). J was trimmed by 3 bases and V by 3 bases; bases with no gene match: 5. CDR3 length equals 17 residues. CDR3 in DNA: TGTGCCAGTAGTATCAAAACTAGCGGGAGGGTCTACAATGAGCAGTTCTTC. Translated, it gives CASSIKTSGRVYNEQFF.

Here the CDR3 DNA reads TGTGCCACCAGAGGTTTTAGCAATCAGCCCCAGCATTTT. Translation gives CATRGFSNQPQHF. V usage is TRBV2 and J usage is TRBJ1-5; D is unclear. Germline assignment: CDR1 SNHLY and CDR2 FYNNEI. V gave up 10 bases and J gave up 0 bases, with 10 bases separating them. This CDR3 has 13 amino acids.

The V gene is TRBV5-1, the J gene TRBJ1-5; 9 bases line up with TRBD1. The CDR3 is 15 amino acids. Germline assignment: CDR1 SGHRS and CDR2 YFSETQ. V trimming: 4 bases; J trimming: 7 bases; junction bases outside the gene matches: 9. The CDR3, as DNA: TGCGCCAGCAGCGAGGGACAGGGAAGGGGACAGCCCCAGCATTTT. Amino acid sequence: CASSEGQGRGQPQHF.

The count of this clone is one. The chain links TRBV29-1 to TRBJ2-5; D remains unclear. The J call is in doubt because the DNA end fits TRBJ2-7 better. Germline lookup yields CDR1 SQVTM and CDR2 ANQGSEA. The CDR3 extends over 13 amino acids. Written as DNA, the CDR3 is TGCAGCGTTGGGGGTTCTCAATCCTACGAGCAGTACTTC. It yields the protein CSVGGSQSYEQYF.

The chain couples TRBV7-9 to TRBJ2-2; TRBD2 aligns across 7 bases. This CDR3 region has 15 residues. V gave up 5 bases and J gave up 1 base; unmatched junction bases: 4. In germline, CDR1 is SEHNR, CDR2 FQNEAQ (reference sequence). The CDR3 DNA reads as TGTGCCAGCAGCACCCAGCGGGAGAACACCGGGGAGCTGTTTTTT. Its protein is CASSTQRENTGELFF.

This clone came up once. The chain recombines TRBV7-9 with TRBJ2-2; D is ambiguous. V lost 4 bases, J lost 5 bases, and 8 bases lay in between. The germline CDR1 and CDR2 sequences are SEHNR and FQNEAQ (reference sequence). The CDR3 has 13 amino acids. CDR3: CASSSLGTGELFF. CDR3 nucleotides: TGTGCCAGCAGCTCTCTGGGAACCGGGGAGCTGTTTTTT.